This T cell receptor (beta chain) originates from a study of beta chain features in type 1 diabetes (dated by TCRdb to between 2017 and 2018). With regard to the full study: Patients and healthy donors did not differ in mean age, gender distribution, total cell number or subset yield. A total of around 110,000,000 sorted cells were examined across all samples, and RNA yield correlated strongly with the number of cells per subset. In the study, TCRB repertoires of sorted circulating CD4+ T cell subsets from recently diagnosed type 1 diabetes patients were compared with those of matched healthy donors. Naive and central memory subsets were obtained from all 30 or so donors, but regulatory and stem cell-like memory subsets were isolated from only 8 patients and 8 healthy donors.

As concerns this clone: Its antigen is still unknown. Per-base quality was not reported, and no clone a single base away is much larger than it.

Overall results and qualifications from the work: Because cDNA was sequenced instead of genomic DNA, highly expressing activated cells could be over-represented, though the groups showed no difference in activation or CD3 levels. In all four CD4+ subsets, TCRB CDR3 length was moderately but significantly shorter in type 1 diabetes patients. Fewer insertions and more nucleotide deletions at VDJ recombination sites were observed in patients with type 1 diabetes, implying thymic rearrangement abnormalities. Naive, central memory and regulatory TCRB repertoires appeared more similar among patients than among healthy donors. PCR may preferentially amplify shorter templates, but because patient and control samples were amplified and corrected together, any resulting skew would affect both groups equally. Because small numbers of individuals were included in the HLA sub-analyses, any influence of HLA type on TCRB rearrangement was left unresolved.

All of the isolated RNA was reverse transcribed with the High Capacity cDNA Reverse Transcription Kit, so expressed TCRB transcripts were sequenced. Survey-depth immunoSEQ sequencing was performed on stem cell-like memory T cell samples, with an average of around 930,000 total reads per sample. Sorted cells were lysed in RLT buffer, and RNA was extracted using DNase-treated RNeasy Micro or Mini kits according to cell number. To prevent cross-contamination, each cell subset was processed individually, whereas patient and healthy donor samples were processed jointly. Using the immunoSEQ multiplex PCR, TCRB sequences were amplified from cDNA into 87-bp fragments spanning the CDR3 region. Sequencing of the amplicons was performed on the Illumina HiSeq platform. In the authors' own workflow: PCR bias was computationally corrected using synthetic template baselines, reads within Hamming distance 2 were collapsed, and singletons that could not be merged were discarded. By aligning reads against IMGT, V, D and J genes, CDR3 length, and insertions or deletions at six rearrangement sites were assigned. Within each subset, clonotype counts were normalized to the number of sorted cells before true diversity and Gini coefficients were calculated with the tcR R package. Repertoire sharing was quantified using the overlap coefficient calculated on TCRB nucleotide sequences. TCRdb obtained this table from immuneACCESS and retained in-frame rearrangements with V and J assigned. These tables miss some clones; where compared with another copy, unresolved V genes account for less than half of the shortfall, and the remainder is unexplained. V and J calls and clone size are those listed in that table; D and trimming were worked out from the DNA. The table for this sample lists 90,000 to 110,000 clones; less than 40% of them were counted only once. Over 0.065% of the sample rests with the top ten.

From each donor, a single peripheral blood sample of approximately 110 mL on average was drawn into heparinised tubes. Naive, central memory, regulatory and stem cell-like memory CD4+ T cells were sorted on a BD FACSAria II using a panel including CD45RO, CCR7, CD25, CD127, CD95 and CD27. Every sorted population had a purity above 95%. PBMCs were isolated right away by Lymphoprep density gradient centrifugation and were stained directly, without culture. So that batch effects would be minimized, each experiment stained and sorted samples in pairs, pairing one healthy donor with one patient. From its cysteine to its phenylalanine, the CDR3 spans 15 amino acids. The read is trimmed to its CDR3 DNA, 45 bases read in frame from base 1. Trimming costs V 2 bases and J 4 bases, and their ends lie 14 bases apart. Sequences MNHEY (CDR1) and SVGAGI (CDR2) are obtained from the germline V gene.

In this chain, TRBV6-5 is recombined with TRBJ1-2; TRBD1 might be the D gene, on 5 matching bases. What was sequenced was stem cell memory CD4+ T cells from blood. The sample's cell subset or site label, decoded: stem cell-like memory CD4+ T cells. The receptor was isolated from a woman in her late teens or twenties in good health. The CDR3 in this case is CASSYPGTGGYGYTF. The bases read TGTGCCAGCAGTTACCCTGGGACGGGAGGCTATGGCTACACCTTC.